Only a few counts were recorded for the clone carrying this T cell receptor (beta chain). The target antigen is unknown. With survey level as its setting, the immunoSEQ assay was v3.0. The data were produced by immunoSEQ multiplex PCR, yet TCRdb's version contains in-frame clones alone and is incomplete. The sample has about 25,000 clones, about 86% seen once. The source of the sample is a study of long-term antiretroviral therapy in people with HIV. Study-level points and caveats: Clones that had undergone expansion before ART dominated the repertoire at all time points.

One or more pre-ART and two or more post-ART PBMC samples were available from each donor. In the United States, treatment was given to all participants with HIV. The sample here was unsorted PBMCs, taken 1.2 years after starting antiretroviral therapy. This clonotype was sampled from a man over 45 with HIV.

This chain's CDR3 is CASMSGGKNTGELFF. The CDR3 DNA reads as TGTGCCAGCATGTCAGGGGGAAAGAACACCGGGGAGCTGTTTTTT. The genes are TRBV7-9 and TRBJ2-2, with 7 positions matching TRBD1. The CDR3 consists of 15 residues. Germline V CDR1 and CDR2: SEHNR, FQNEAQ (reference sequence). V lost 7 bases to trimming and J lost 1 base; unmatched junction nucleotides: 6.